One and the same sample provided the 27 T cell receptor beta chains below, sequenced in a study of T cell changes during pregnancy in multiple sclerosis. Some clones are missing from TCRdb's copy, which holds only in-frame ones; the method was immunoSEQ multiplex PCR. Altogether around 130,000 clones are present, 95% to 98% being singletons, with the ten largest covering less than 0.55%. The specimen comprised peripheral blood, sampled after pregnancy. These TCRs come from a female donor with multiple sclerosis, enrolled in a pregnancy study.

This rearrangement joins TRBV6-1 to TRBJ2-3, with D unclear. The length of the CDR3 is 12 residues. CDR1 is MNHNS, CDR2 SASEGT, per germline. Trimming removed 8 bases at V and 6 bases at J, with 12 bases between. The CDR3 DNA follows: TGTGCCAGCGGTGTTGACGGGGATACGCAGTATTTT. Amino acids: CASGVDGDTQYF.

The chain joins TRBV15 to TRBJ1-3; D remains unclear. The CDR3 consists of 14 residues. With 4 bases removed from V and 2 bases from J, the gap between germline ends came to 9 bases. Germline CDR1 reads LNHNV; CDR2 reads YYDKDF (reference sequence). The CDR3 nucleotides are TGTGCCACCAGCAATCGGGGTGCTGGAAACACCATATATTTT. Amino acid sequence: CATSNRGAGNTIYF.

The chain recombines TRBV7-2 with TRBJ2-5; 14 bases are shared with TRBD2. The germline V gene has CDR1 SGHTA and CDR2 FQGNSA. The ends lost 5 bases at V and 5 bases at J; junction bases unmatched: 13. The CDR3 sequence is 18 residues long. In nucleotides, the CDR3 is TGTGCCAGCAGCCCCCTCCGACTAGCGGGAGGGGTCAGGGAGACCCAGTACTTC. Protein product: CASSPLRLAGGVRETQYF.

The gene calls are TRBV18 and TRBJ2-1; 9 bases line up with TRBD2. CDR1 KGHSH and CDR2 LQKENI come from the germline V gene. V shed 6 bases and J 9 bases; nucleotides not matched to a gene: 9. This CDR3 has 14 amino acids. CDR3: CASSVAGAVGEQFF. In nucleotides, the CDR3 is TGTGCCAGCTCGGTAGCGGGAGCCGTCGGTGAGCAGTTCTTC.

The V and J genes are TRBV29-1 and TRBJ2-1, with 9 bases identical to TRBD1. This CDR3 contains 13 residues. Trimming took 3 bases from V and 8 from J; bases not matched to a gene: 5. CDR1 and CDR2 (germline): SQVTM, ANQGSEA. In nucleotides, the CDR3 is TGCAGCGTTGAGTGGACAGGGGTTCATGAGCAGTTCTTC. Residues: CSVEWTGVHEQFF.

This chain joins TRBV6-1 and TRBJ2-2; D unclear. The CDR3 spans 12 residues. In germline, CDR1 is MNHNS, CDR2 SASEGT. V gave up 8 bases and J gave up 7 bases, with 11 bases separating them. The CDR3 DNA reads as TGTGCCAGCTCCCGCCCTAGCGGGGAGCTGTTTTTT. Translating gives CASSRPSGELFF.

The V and J genes are TRBV28 and TRBJ2-1, with 10 positions matching TRBD2. The CDR3 runs 14 residues. Per the germline V gene, CDR1 is MDHEN and CDR2 is SYDVKM. The junction had 8 bases not matched to a gene; V was cut back by 8 bases and J by 7 bases. In DNA form, the CDR3 reads TGTGCCAGCTATCAGCGGGAGGGAACGAATGAGCAGTTCTTC. Its translation is CASYQREGTNEQFF.

This clone showed up just once. The chain uses TRBV5-1 and TRBJ1-2, with TRBD1 identical over 8 bases. This CDR3 has 14 residues. Germline CDR1 and CDR2: SGHRS and YFSETQ. The ends lost 4 bases at V and 6 bases at J; junction bases unmatched: 8. CDR3 sequence reads: CASSTDRAQNGYTF. CDR3 in DNA: TGCGCCAGCAGCACGGACAGGGCACAGAATGGCTACACCTTC.

The sample holds one count of this clone. The chain is built from TRBV5-6 and TRBJ2-2; 7 bases align to TRBD1. V trimming: 0 bases; J trimming: 7 bases; junction bases outside the gene matches: 0. CDR1 SGHDT and CDR2 YYEEEE come from the germline V gene. The CDR3 consists of 13 residues. The CDR3 reads CASSLAGGGELFF. DNA for the CDR3: TGTGCCAGCAGCTTGGCAGGGGGCGGGGAGCTGTTTTTT.

The chain is built from TRBV27 and TRBJ2-7; tentatively, D is TRBD1 (8 bases). The germline gives CDR1 MNHEY, CDR2 SMNVEV (reference sequence). The CDR3 totals 15 residues. The V end was cut by 6 bases, the J end by 0 bases, with 15 bases between. CDR3 loop: CASSGRTGISYEQYF. In DNA form, the CDR3 reads TGTGCCAGCAGCGGGAGGACAGGGATCTCCTACGAGCAGTACTTC.

This rearrangement joins TRBV27 to TRBJ2-7; weak D call: TRBD1 (6 bases). This CDR3 is 15 amino acids long. The V end was cut by 8 bases, the J end by 0 bases, with 17 bases between. Germline lookup yields CDR1 MNHEY and CDR2 SMNVEV (reference sequence). CDR3 bases: TGTGCCAGCGCGAGGAGTCCAGGGGCCTCCTACGAGCAGTACTTC. Translation gives CASARSPGASYEQYF.

This clone was counted once. The rearrangement joins TRBV5-8 to TRBJ2-7; 8 bases are shared with TRBD1. J lost 2 bases, V lost 1 base, and 5 bases had no gene match. The CDR3 consists of 15 residues. Germline-derived CDR1 and CDR2 are SGHTS and YDEGEE. In nucleotides, the CDR3 is TGTGCCAGCAGCTTGCAGGGACAGGCCACCTACGAGCAGTACTTC. Translating it yields CASSLQGQATYEQYF.

The V gene is TRBV23-1, the J gene TRBJ2-5; possible D gene TRBD2, 5 bases. TRBV23-1 is an ORF; its function is uncertain. V was clipped by 0 bases and J by 4 bases, with 15 bases between them. The CDR3 runs 16 residues. CDR3 loop: CASSQSVSARRETQYF. The DNA of the CDR3 is TGCGCCAGCAGTCAATCCGTTAGCGCTCGGAGAGAGACCCAGTACTTC.

This chain's CDR3 is CASSPSGQNSYEQYF. CDR3 DNA sequence: TGTGCCAGCAGCCCATCGGGACAGAACTCCTACGAGCAGTACTTC. This chain links TRBV7-6 with TRBJ2-7; TRBD1 agrees at 7 bases. This CDR3 is 15 amino acids long. The V gene's germline CDR1 is SGHVS and CDR2 FNYEAQ. Trimming took 5 bases from V and 0 from J; bases not matched to a gene: 7. Full variable domain (remainder filled in from reference TRBV7-6 and TRBJ2-7): GAGVSQSPRYKVTKRGQDVALRCDPISGHVSLYWYRQALGQGPEFLTYFNYEAQQDKSGLPNDRFSAERPEGSISTLTIQRTEQRDSAMYRCASSPSGQNSYEQYFGPGTRLTVT.

The chain joins TRBV5-4 to TRBJ2-7; 7 bases match TRBD1. CDR1 and CDR2 from the germline V gene are SGHNT and YYREEE (reference sequence). Trimming removed 4 bases from V and 2 bases from J; junction bases left unmatched: 6. CDR3 size: 14 residues. CDR3 loop: CASSTSGQTYEQYF. CDR3 DNA: TGTGCCAGCAGCACCTCGGGACAGACCTACGAGCAGTACTTC.

J is TRBJ2-1 and V is TRBV4-2; D may be TRBD2 (5 bases). CDR1 is LGHNA, CDR2 YNFKEQ, per germline. The length of the CDR3 is 17 residues. Trimming removed 0 bases at V and 0 bases at J, with 12 bases between. CDR3 DNA: TGTGCCAGCAGCCAAGAGAAGGGTGGGAGCTCCTACAATGAGCAGTTCTTC. This codes for CASSQEKGGSSYNEQFF.

This chain uses TRBV28 with TRBJ2-3, with 7 bases identical to TRBD2. CDR1 and CDR2 (germline): MDHEN, SYDVKM. Unmatched junction bases numbered 20, after V lost 3 bases and J lost 5 bases. This CDR3 region has 19 residues. CDR3 amino acids: CASSLPPPGRGGPIDTQYF. DNA for the CDR3: TGTGCCAGCAGTTTGCCCCCTCCTGGGAGGGGAGGGCCTATAGATACGCAGTATTTT. The entire variable domain, with the rest obtained from reference TRBV28 and TRBJ2-3, is as follows: DVKVTQSSRYLVKRTGEKVFLECVQDMDHENMFWYRQDPGLGLRLIYFSYDVKMKEKGDIPEGYSVSREKKERFSLILESASTNQTSMYLCASSLPPPGRGGPIDTQYFGPGTRLTVL.

The chain is built from TRBV5-1 and TRBJ2-5; 9 bases agree with TRBD2. The CDR3 loop spans 15 amino acids. With 4 bases clipped from V and 3 bases from J, the junction kept 7 bases outside the gene matches. Looked up from germline, CDR1 is SGHRS and CDR2 is YFSETQ. CDR3 coding DNA: TGCGCCAGCAGCCGGTGGGGACTAGCTGAAGAGACCCAGTACTTC. As protein: CASSRWGLAEETQYF. The whole variable domain, filled in from reference TRBV5-1 and TRBJ2-5, reads KAGVTQTPRYLIKTRGQQVTLSCSPISGHRSVSWYQQTPGQGLQFLFEYFSETQRNKGNFPGRFSGRQFSNSRSEMNVSTLELGDSALYLCASSRWGLAEETQYFGPGTRLLVL.

The chain recombines TRBV29-1 with TRBJ2-1; tentatively, D is TRBD2 (6 bases). Germline loops: CDR1 SQVTM, CDR2 ANQGSEA. The V end was cut by 7 bases, the J end by 8 bases, with 15 bases between. The CDR3 spans 12 residues. Written as DNA, the CDR3 is TGCAGCGCGGAGGGCAGGGTGGATGAGCAGTTCTTC. It encodes CSAEGRVDEQFF.

V and J are TRBV19 and TRBJ1-5; 10 positions agree with TRBD1. Germline loops: CDR1 LNHDA, CDR2 SQIVND (reference sequence). The CDR3 runs to 15 residues. Trimming cost V 6 bases and J 8 bases; bases outside gene matches: 10. The CDR3 protein is CASSIAGTGVEPQHF. For the CDR3, the DNA is TGTGCCAGTAGCATCGCCGGGACAGGGGTAGAGCCCCAGCATTTT.

V and J are TRBV28 and TRBJ1-1, with TRBD1 matching 8 bases. The CDR3 loop spans 15 amino acids. In germline, CDR1 is MDHEN, CDR2 SYDVKM. V gave up 6 bases and J gave up 3 bases; unmatched junction bases: 9. The CDR3 sequence: CASSFPGQVYTEAFF. The CDR3 region has the DNA TGTGCCAGCAGCTTTCCGGGACAGGTGTACACTGAAGCTTTCTTT.

V and J are TRBV25-1 and TRBJ2-2; 12 nucleotides match TRBD2. Per the germline V gene, CDR1 is MGHDK and CDR2 is SYGVNS. The CDR3 contains 16 residues. V was clipped by 4 bases and J by 4 bases; unmatched bases: 4. CDR3: CASSASGRAFTGELFF. As DNA, the CDR3 is TGTGCCAGCAGTGCTAGCGGGAGGGCCTTCACCGGGGAGCTGTTTTTT.

The rearrangement joins TRBV5-4 to TRBJ2-4; TRBD2 matches 7 bases. The CDR3 runs to 15 residues. Germline lookup yields CDR1 SGHNT and CDR2 YYREEE (reference sequence). The junction had 8 bases not matched to a gene; V was cut back by 3 bases and J by 5 bases. The CDR3 DNA follows: TGTGCCAGCAGCTCGGCGGGAGCCTTAGAAAACATTCAGTACTTC. Translating it yields CASSSAGALENIQYF.

The J gene is TRBJ2-7, the V gene TRBV5-1; a weak D match, TRBD1 (6 bases). Germline V CDR1 and CDR2: SGHRS, YFSETQ. This CDR3 spans 15 amino acids. V was shortened by 0 bases and J by 4 bases, with 14 bases between the two germline ends. The CDR3 reads CASSLGAGEVYEQYF. The CDR3 DNA reads as TGCGCCAGCAGCTTGGGGGCAGGGGAAGTTTACGAGCAGTACTTC.

The rearrangement joins TRBV11-2 to TRBJ2-3; TRBD2 might be the D (6 bases). The length of the CDR3 is 16 residues. Germline CDR1 and CDR2: SGHAT and FQNNGV. Trimming took off 1 base at V and 3 bases at J, with 14 bases between the two ends. CDR3 protein: CASSLVSGGRTDTQYF. The CDR3 region has the DNA TGTGCCAGCAGCTTAGTGAGCGGAGGGAGGACAGATACGCAGTATTTT.

The chain uses TRBV28 and TRBJ1-5, with 8 positions matching TRBD1. Germline CDR1 is MDHEN and CDR2 is SYDVKM. The CDR3 extends over 15 amino acids. J was trimmed by 9 bases and V by 5 bases; bases with no gene match: 12. CDR3 sequence (DNA): TGTGCCAGCAGTGGGGGGACAGGCCCTGGGGGGCCCCAGCATTTT. Translation: CASSGGTGPGGPQHF.

The chain uses TRBV7-2 and TRBJ1-4; 8 bases align to TRBD1. V lost 0 bases and J lost 0; bases outside the gene matches: 6. Germline V gene data show CDR1 as SGHTA and CDR2 as FQGNSA. The CDR3 extends over 18 amino acids. The CDR3 loop is CASSLAPDRVSTNEKLFF. CDR3 nucleotides: TGTGCCAGCAGCTTAGCGCCGGACAGGGTTTCAACTAATGAAAAACTGTTTTTT.